The rows below give T cell receptor beta chains drawn from one sample of a study of T-cell reconstitution after alpha-beta-depleted transplantation in children. TCRdb reprocessed the PCR reads with MiXCR, giving one entry per CDR3 protein. The table shows around 380,000 distinct CDR3 sequences, with approximately 10% occurring only once. Sequences were derived from PBMCs from the stem cell graft donor, sampled from the stem cell graft. The origin of the receptors is a human donor who donated a stem cell graft to a child with acute myeloid leukemia. Each CDR3 is given with its conserved first and last residue. Each record gives: CDR3 protein, CDR3 DNA, D gene, V gene, clone size, J gene. A D gene is named only where the DNA matches it firmly. Clone size is shown for a subset of rows, as once, few, many or a class of expanded clone.

CDR3aa: CSVDLGAGELFF
CDR3nt: TGCAGCGTTGATCTTGGGGCCGGGGAGCTGTTTTTT
d_gene: NA
v_gene: TRBV29-1
abundance: few
j_gene: TRBJ2-2

CDR3aa: CSARQAQAFF
CDR3nt: TGCAGTGCTAGACAGGCCCAAGCTTTCTTT
d_gene: NA
v_gene: TRBV20-1
abundance: few
j_gene: TRBJ1-1

CDR3aa: CASSLKLPGQGLENIQYF
CDR3nt: TGTGCCAGCAGCCTCAAATTGCCGGGACAGGGTTTAGAAAACATTCAGTACTTC
d_gene: NA
v_gene: TRBV21-1
abundance: NA
j_gene: TRBJ2-4

CDR3aa: CASSQDLLGGGTDTQYF
CDR3nt: TGCGCCAGCAGCCAAGACTTGTTGGGGGGAGGCACAGATACGCAGTATTTT
d_gene: NA
v_gene: TRBV4-1
abundance: once
j_gene: TRBJ2-3

CDR3aa: CASSPLQGGSGDTQYF
CDR3nt: TGTGCCAGCTCACCACTCCAGGGGGGCTCGGGGGATACGCAGTATTTT
d_gene: NA
v_gene: TRBV18
abundance: NA
j_gene: TRBJ2-3

CDR3aa: CASSFSGAWDEQFF
CDR3nt: TGCGCCAGCAGCTTCTCCGGGGCGTGGGATGAGCAGTTCTTC
d_gene: NA
v_gene: TRBV5-1
abundance: many
j_gene: TRBJ2-1

CDR3aa: CSARGLERRMTYEQYF
CDR3nt: TGCAGTGCTAGAGGGTTGGAAAGGCGGATGACCTACGAGCAGTACTTC
d_gene: NA
v_gene: TRBV20-1
abundance: many
j_gene: TRBJ2-7

CDR3aa: CASSFNTGDTEAFF
CDR3nt: TGTGCCAGCAGCTTCAATACAGGGGATACTGAAGCTTTCTTT
d_gene: TRBD1
v_gene: TRBV7-3
abundance: few
j_gene: TRBJ1-1

CDR3aa: CASSFFAGRRSTDTQYF
CDR3nt: TGTGCCAGCAGCTTTTTTGCAGGACGTCGGAGCACAGATACGCAGTATTTT
d_gene: NA
v_gene: TRBV5-6
abundance: NA
j_gene: TRBJ2-3

CDR3aa: CASSLGRDTYNEQFF
CDR3nt: TGTGCCAGCAGTTTGGGGAGGGACACCTACAATGAGCAGTTCTTC
d_gene: NA
v_gene: TRBV12-3/TRBV12-4
abundance: NA
j_gene: TRBJ2-1

CDR3aa: CASSYSTSLGTYEQYF
CDR3nt: TGTGCCAGCAGTTACTCTACTAGCTTGGGGACCTACGAGCAGTACTTC
d_gene: NA
v_gene: TRBV6-5
abundance: few
j_gene: TRBJ2-7

CDR3aa: CASSSPSQTAGELFF
CDR3nt: TGTGCCAGCAGCTCTCCCAGTCAGACAGCCGGGGAGCTGTTTTTT
d_gene: NA
v_gene: TRBV7-2
abundance: few
j_gene: TRBJ2-2

CDR3aa: CASSPQPGTSGHNEQFF
CDR3nt: TGCGCCAGCAGCCCCCAACCCGGGACTAGCGGCCACAATGAGCAGTTCTTC
d_gene: TRBD2
v_gene: TRBV5-1
abundance: few
j_gene: TRBJ2-1

CDR3aa: CASRRLVTETQYF
CDR3nt: TGTGCCAGCAGAAGACTAGTCACTGAGACCCAGTACTTC
d_gene: NA
v_gene: TRBV2
abundance: NA
j_gene: TRBJ2-5

CDR3aa: CSARRQAPRDTQYF
CDR3nt: TGCAGTGCTCGCCGGCAGGCTCCGAGAGATACGCAGTATTTT
d_gene: NA
v_gene: TRBV20-1
abundance: many
j_gene: TRBJ2-3

CDR3aa: CASSLDFGGEYNEQFF
CDR3nt: TGCGCCAGCAGCTTGGATTTTGGTGGGGAATACAATGAGCAGTTCTTC
d_gene: NA
v_gene: TRBV5-1
abundance: few
j_gene: TRBJ2-1

CDR3aa: CGSRAAVGTEAFF
CDR3nt: TGTGGCAGCAGGGCGGCAGTGGGCACTGAAGCTTTCTTT
d_gene: NA
v_gene: TRBV6-1
abundance: NA
j_gene: TRBJ1-1

CDR3aa: CASSSHSPMNTEAFF
CDR3nt: TGTGCCAGCAGCTCCCACAGCCCAATGAACACTGAAGCTTTCTTT
d_gene: NA
v_gene: TRBV7-6
abundance: NA
j_gene: TRBJ1-1

CDR3aa: CASSPPSDTDTQYF
CDR3nt: TGTGCCAGCAGTCCGCCGTCCGACACAGATACGCAGTATTTT
d_gene: NA
v_gene: TRBV6-5
abundance: NA
j_gene: TRBJ2-3

CDR3aa: CASSLHVDGNQPQHF
CDR3nt: TGTGCCAGCAGCTTACATGTGGACGGCAATCAGCCCCAGCATTTT
d_gene: NA
v_gene: TRBV7-2
abundance: few
j_gene: TRBJ1-5

CDR3aa: CASSLYPGGYEQYF
CDR3nt: TGCGCCAGCAGCTTGTACCCAGGGGGCTACGAGCAGTACTTC
d_gene: TRBD1
v_gene: TRBV5-1
abundance: NA
j_gene: TRBJ2-7

CDR3aa: CASSVKASGYPETQYF
CDR3nt: TGTGCCAGCAGCGTTAAGGCTAGCGGGTACCCAGAGACCCAGTACTTC
d_gene: TRBD2
v_gene: TRBV9
abundance: NA
j_gene: TRBJ2-5

CDR3aa: CASSTASGQETQYF
CDR3nt: TGTGCCAGCAGCACCGCTAGCGGTCAAGAGACCCAGTACTTC
d_gene: TRBD2
v_gene: TRBV7-3
abundance: NA
j_gene: TRBJ2-5

CDR3aa: CSVHRDTGELFF
CDR3nt: TGCAGCGTTCACAGGGACACCGGGGAGCTGTTTTTT
d_gene: NA
v_gene: TRBV29-1
abundance: NA
j_gene: TRBJ2-2

CDR3aa: CASSWAGAGYEQYF
CDR3nt: TGTGCCAGCAGCTGGGCGGGAGCTGGCTACGAGCAGTACTTC
d_gene: TRBD2
v_gene: TRBV11-2
abundance: few
j_gene: TRBJ2-7

CDR3aa: CAIGTGNSPLHF
CDR3nt: TGTGCCATCGGGACAGGGAATTCACCCCTCCACTTT
d_gene: TRBD1
v_gene: TRBV10-3
abundance: few
j_gene: TRBJ1-6